Below are 11 T cell receptor beta chains sequenced from a single sample in a study of cytomegalovirus exposure and HLA in healthy donors. A multiplex PCR was run with 60 Vbeta primers and 13 Jbeta primers. Profiled with immunoSEQ multiplex PCR; TCRdb holds only in-frame clones, not every one. The sample consists of about 160,000 clones, approximately 80% of them appearing once. Sequences were obtained from PBMCs. These receptors were collected from a man aged 50 to 60 in good health and CMV-seropositive.

The rearrangement links TRBV19 to TRBJ2-7, with 8 nucleotides matching TRBD1. This CDR3 contains 13 residues. Germline assignment: CDR1 LNHDA and CDR2 SQIVND (reference sequence). J was trimmed by 7 bases and V by 7 bases; bases with no gene match: 9. The CDR3 DNA sequence: TGTGCCAGTAATCAGGGGGCATCGAAAGAGCAGTACTTC. Its protein is CASNQGASKEQYF.

The V and J genes are TRBV14 and TRBJ1-3; no definite D call. The CDR3 consists of 15 residues. Germline CDR1 is SGHDN and CDR2 is FVKESK. V was pared by 1 base and J by 0 bases, with 7 bases between. The CDR3 protein is CASSQVAISGNTIYF. As DNA, the CDR3 is TGTGCCAGCAGCCAAGTGGCAATCTCTGGAAACACCATATATTTT.

The chain carries TRBV5-1 and TRBJ1-5; maybe TRBD1 (5 bases). The CDR3 length is 14 residues. V was trimmed by 0 bases and J by 8 bases, leaving 12 bases between them. Germline V CDR1 and CDR2: SGHRS, YFSETQ. The CDR3 region is CASSLAGQGEPQHF. In DNA, the CDR3 is TGCGCCAGCAGCTTGGCCGGGCAGGGTGAGCCCCAGCATTTT.

This clone was observed a few times. The gene calls are TRBV4-1 and TRBJ1-1, with TRBD1 as a possible D gene (6 bases). This CDR3 comprises 18 residues. Germline-derived CDR1 and CDR2 are MGHRA and YSYEKL. Trimming removed 5 bases from V and 1 base from J, with 23 bases in between. The CDR3 loop is CASSYQDFWDTKNTEAFF. DNA for the CDR3: TGCGCCAGCAGCTACCAAGACTTCTGGGACACCAAGAACACTGAAGCTTTCTTT.

V and J are TRBV27 and TRBJ2-1; TRBD2 agrees at 10 bases. The CDR3 spans 15 residues. J lost 4 bases, V lost 5 bases, and 5 bases had no gene match. Germline V gives CDR1 MNHEY, CDR2 SMNVEV (reference sequence). The CDR3 reads CASSPLAGTYNEQFF. The CDR3 region has the DNA TGTGCCAGCAGTCCACTAGCGGGGACATACAATGAGCAGTTCTTC.

The chain has TRBV5-4 and TRBJ1-5, with a tentative D call TRBD1 (6 bases). This CDR3 spans 15 amino acids. Trimming pared 9 bases from V and 0 bases from J, leaving 16 bases between. CDR1 is SGHNT and CDR2 is YYREEE in the germline V gene (reference sequence). The chain's CDR3 is CATRQDAYSNQPQHF. As DNA, the CDR3 is TGTGCCACCCGACAGGACGCATATAGCAATCAGCCCCAGCATTTT.

The chain is built from TRBV6-1 and TRBJ1-2, with no clear D. Per germline, CDR1 MNHNS and CDR2 SASEGT. The ends were cut back, 6 bases at V and 5 bases at J, with 13 bases in the middle. This CDR3 region has 13 residues. CDR3: CASRRRGVYGYTF. CDR3 sequence (DNA): TGTGCCAGCAGGAGGCGGGGAGTATATGGCTACACCTTC.

This clone was counted a single time. This CDR3 is CASGPWVGTGNEKLFF. CDR3 DNA sequence: TGTGCCAGCGGGCCCTGGGTCGGTACAGGCAATGAAAAACTGTTTTTT. The chain is built from TRBV11-2 and TRBJ1-4; D perhaps matches TRBD1 (5 bases). The CDR3 sequence is 16 residues long. Between the trimmed V and J ends, which lost 8 bases and 5 bases, there was a span of 21 bases. CDR1 is SGHAT, CDR2 FQNNGV, per germline.

Only one count was recorded for this clone. The chain uses TRBV11-2 and TRBJ2-1, with 7 bases identical to TRBD1. This CDR3 is built from 13 residues. Trimming took 6 bases from V and 5 from J; bases not matched to a gene: 4. Germline loops: CDR1 SGHAT, CDR2 FQNNGV. CDR3 DNA: TGTGCCAGCAGACCGGGACAGAACAATGAGCAGTTCTTC. Its protein is CASRPGQNNEQFF.

The rearrangement uses TRBV6-1 and TRBJ2-1, with 16 positions matching TRBD2. The CDR3 spans 14 residues. Germline V lookup: CDR1 MNHNS, CDR2 SASEGT. V dropped 2 bases and J dropped 16; count of bases not matched to a gene: 5. CDR3 amino acids: CASSEPGLAGGPFF. The CDR3 region has the DNA TGTGCCAGCAGTGAACCGGGACTAGCGGGGGGGCCATTCTTC.

The chain carries TRBV7-8 and TRBJ1-2; 7 bases agree with TRBD1. CDR1 and CDR2 from the germline V gene are SGHVS and FQNEAQ. This CDR3 has 15 amino acids. Unmatched junction bases numbered 6, after V lost 4 bases and J lost 1 base. CDR3 DNA: TGTGCCAGCAGCTCTTCGGACAGGCGTAACTATGGCTACACCTTC. It specifies CASSSSDRRNYGYTF.